The clone carrying this T cell receptor beta chain was picked up many times. Its specificity is not known. The sample belongs to a study of T-cell reconstitution after alpha-beta-depleted transplantation in children. Study outcomes and limitations: Among T cells one year after transplant, newly produced cells accounted for most counts and diversity. Several hundred rapidly expanded clones from non-depleted graft cells reportedly supplied alpha-beta T cells about two months post-transplant. TCRbeta diversity was high at day 60 in some patients (a result of surviving recipient T cells and thymic progenitors).

The ends lost 6 bases at V and 4 bases at J; junction bases unmatched: 13. CDR3 length equals 16 residues. CDR1 MNHNS and CDR2 SASEGT come from the germline V gene. Preparing the TCRbeta library involved the use of unique molecular identifiers. TCRdb re-derived calls from the PCR reads in MiXCR, one entry per CDR3 protein. The top ten clones hold 13% to 15% of a sample with about 600,000 distinct CDR3 sequences, more than 20% of them seen once. Sequenced material: PBMCs, mostly from graft donor cells, taken 360 days after TCRalphabeta/CD19-depleted stem cell transplant. The chain joins TRBV6-1 to TRBJ2-3; 7 positions agree with TRBD2. The source of this sequence is a boy less than two years old who had a stem cell transplant for acute myeloid leukemia, so the T cells may come from the graft donor. The CDR3 DNA reads as TGTGCCAGCAGGGCCCACTTTGGTCGGGGGGCAGATACGCAGTATTTT. Translating it yields CASRAHFGRGADTQYF.